Each of the 4 T cell receptor beta chains below was sequenced from the same sample in a study of T cells expressing NK-cell markers. Following a re-call of the 5' RACE reads, TCRdb has one entry per CDR3 protein and lacks DNA. This sample's table has about 380,000 distinct CDR3 sequences. The sequencing input was blood T cells: a sorted CD56 or NKG2C T cell subset, CD4+ or CD8+ T cells, or bulk PBMC T cells (not recorded which). These receptor sequences come from a man aged 18 to 69 in good health.

The chain couples TRBV4-2 to TRBJ2-5. This CDR3 region has 15 residues. The germline CDR1 and CDR2 sequences are LGHNA and YNFKEQ. This chain's CDR3 is CASSLAHLNEETQYF.

The chain combines TRBV20-1 with TRBJ2-5; TCRdb gives TRBD1 as the D gene, but with no DNA this cannot be confirmed. Germline CDR1 DFQATT, CDR2 SNEGSKA (reference sequence). This CDR3 region has 13 residues. The chain's CDR3 is CSALTGSRETQYF.

The genes are TRBV15 and TRBJ2-6; the TCRdb call, TRBD1, lacks DNA for checking. Germline V gives CDR1 LNHNV, CDR2 YYDKDF (reference sequence). The CDR3 has 17 residues. This chain's CDR3 is CATRQGTGGLGANVLTF.

The rearrangement uses TRBV6-2 or TRBV6-3 and TRBJ1-1; TCRdb gives TRBD1 as the D gene, but with no DNA this cannot be confirmed. The germline gives CDR1 MNHEY, CDR2 SVGEGT. There are 15 residues in the CDR3. CDR3 in amino acids: CASRAWTGGNTEAFF.